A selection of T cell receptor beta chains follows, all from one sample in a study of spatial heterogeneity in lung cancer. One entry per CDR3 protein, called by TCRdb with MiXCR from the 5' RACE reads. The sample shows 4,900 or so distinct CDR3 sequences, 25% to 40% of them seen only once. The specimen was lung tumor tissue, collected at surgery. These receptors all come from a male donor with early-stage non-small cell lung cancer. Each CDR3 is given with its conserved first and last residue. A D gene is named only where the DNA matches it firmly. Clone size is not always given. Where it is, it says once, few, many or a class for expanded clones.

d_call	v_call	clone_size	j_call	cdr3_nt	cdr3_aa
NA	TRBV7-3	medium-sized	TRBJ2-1	TGTGCCAGCAGCTTCGGGAGTAGCTACAATGAGCAGTTCTTC	CASSFGSSYNEQFF
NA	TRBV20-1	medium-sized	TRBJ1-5	TGCAGTGCTAGAGGGACAGGCAATCAGCCCCAGCATTTT	CSARGTGNQPQHF
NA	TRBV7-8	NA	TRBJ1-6	TGTGCCAGCAGCTGGTCACGGGGACATCCGAGCTCCTATAATTCACCCCTCCACTTT	CASSWSRGHPSSYNSPLHF
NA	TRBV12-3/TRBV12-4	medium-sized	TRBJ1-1	TGTGCCAGCAGTTTAGCTTACACTGAAGCTTTCTTT	CASSLAYTEAFF
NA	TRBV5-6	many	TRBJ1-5	TGTGCCAGCAGCTTATGGGGGGCTGGACAGCCCCAGCATTTT	CASSLWGAGQPQHF
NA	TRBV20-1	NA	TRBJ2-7	TGCAGTGCTAGGGACTTCTCCTACGAGCAGTACTTC	CSARDFSYEQYF
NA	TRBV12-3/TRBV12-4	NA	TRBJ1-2	TGTGCCAGCAGACACGGACAGCACAACTATGGCTACACCTTC	CASRHGQHNYGYTF
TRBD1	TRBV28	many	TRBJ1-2	TGTGCCAGCAGCCCCGGGACAGCGAAGGGCTACACCTTC	CASSPGTAKGYTF
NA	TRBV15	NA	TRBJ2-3	TGTGCCACCAGCAGAGACAGAGGGCAGGGGAGGGATACGCAGTATTTT	CATSRDRGQGRDTQYF
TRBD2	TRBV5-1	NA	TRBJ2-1	TGCGCCAGCAGCTTGGCCGCGGGAGCCTCCCCCGAGCAGTTCTTC	CASSLAAGASPEQFF
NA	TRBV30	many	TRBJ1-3	TGTGCCTGGAGTAATGCGGGGTCTGGAAACACCATATATTTT	CAWSNAGSGNTIYF
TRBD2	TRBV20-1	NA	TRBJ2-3	TGCAGTGCTAGACCACTAGCGGACACAGATACGCAGTATTTT	CSARPLADTDTQYF
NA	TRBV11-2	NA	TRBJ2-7	TGTGCCAGCAGCTTAGCCGGGGGTTCCTACGAGCAGTACTTC	CASSLAGGSYEQYF
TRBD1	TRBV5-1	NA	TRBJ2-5	TGCGCCAGCAGCTTCGGGACAGTACAAGAGACCCAGTACTTC	CASSFGTVQETQYF